This entry features one T cell receptor (beta chain) sequence. Its antigen is not identified. This sample was included in a study of CD4 T cells in relation to SARS-CoV-2 and coronaviruses. Study in general: Crossreactive spike epitopes shared across donors were mapped to their HLA restriction.

TCRdb keeps only in-frame clones here, not all; method: immunoSEQ multiplex PCR. The sample shows around 23,000 clones, about 76% of them seen only once. The unexposed donors gave CD4+ T cells in about 2010-2018, prior to COVID-19. The cells were cultured for about ten days before CD4+ T cells were isolated. As cell numbers allowed, unexposed-donor CD4+ T cells faced SARS-CoV-2 S/N and four cold-coronavirus spikes. Each well had 2 million or so PBMCs in approximately 5% human AB serum with IL-2. CDR3 length equals 12 residues. CDR1 MNHEY and CDR2 SVGEGT come from the germline V gene. Trimming stripped 4 bases from V and 4 bases from J, with 8 bases between.

The sequencing input was CD4+ T cells from PBMCs, cultured in vitro. The sequence derives from a human donor in good health. V is TRBV6-2 or TRBV6-3 and J is TRBJ2-7; no clear D gene. Here the CDR3 DNA reads TGTGCCAGCAGTTTTACCGTGTACGAGCAGTACTTC. This encodes CASSFTVYEQYF.